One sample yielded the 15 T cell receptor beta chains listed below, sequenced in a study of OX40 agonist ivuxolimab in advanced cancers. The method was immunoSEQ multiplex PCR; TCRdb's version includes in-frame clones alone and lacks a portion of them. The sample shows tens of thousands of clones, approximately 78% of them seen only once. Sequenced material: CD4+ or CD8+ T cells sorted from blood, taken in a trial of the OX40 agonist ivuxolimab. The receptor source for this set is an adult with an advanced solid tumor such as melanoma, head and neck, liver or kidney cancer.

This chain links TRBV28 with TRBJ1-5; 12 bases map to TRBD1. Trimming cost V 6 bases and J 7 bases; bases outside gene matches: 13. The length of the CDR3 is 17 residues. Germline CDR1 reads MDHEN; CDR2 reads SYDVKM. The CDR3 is CASRIIRGTGGSQPQHF. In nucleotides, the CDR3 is TGTGCCAGCAGGATCATTCGAGGGACAGGGGGCAGCCAGCCCCAGCATTTT.

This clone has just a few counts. CDR3 sequence (DNA): TGTGCCAGCAGCCACCTTGGAAGCGCGAGCTCCTACAATGAGCAGTTCTTC. It codes for CASSHLGSASSYNEQFF. The chain joins TRBV5-8 to TRBJ2-1; no firm D call. The CDR3 covers 17 residues. CDR1 SGHTS and CDR2 YDEGEE come from the germline V gene. Between the trimmed V and J ends, which lost 4 bases and 0 bases, there was a span of 17 bases.

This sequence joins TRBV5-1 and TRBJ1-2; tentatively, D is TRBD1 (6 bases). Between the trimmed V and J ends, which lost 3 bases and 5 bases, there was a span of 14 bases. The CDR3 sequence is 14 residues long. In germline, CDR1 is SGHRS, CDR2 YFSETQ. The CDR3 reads CASSSQGTEYGYTF. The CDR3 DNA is TGCGCCAGCAGCTCACAGGGTACGGAGTATGGCTACACCTTC.

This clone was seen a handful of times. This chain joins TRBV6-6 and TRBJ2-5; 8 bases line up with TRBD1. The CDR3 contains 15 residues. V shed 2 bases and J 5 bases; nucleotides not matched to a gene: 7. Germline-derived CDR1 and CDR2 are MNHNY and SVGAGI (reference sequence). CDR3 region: CASSYRAGGPETQYF. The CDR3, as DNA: TGTGCCAGCAGTTACAGGGCAGGGGGCCCTGAGACCCAGTACTTC.

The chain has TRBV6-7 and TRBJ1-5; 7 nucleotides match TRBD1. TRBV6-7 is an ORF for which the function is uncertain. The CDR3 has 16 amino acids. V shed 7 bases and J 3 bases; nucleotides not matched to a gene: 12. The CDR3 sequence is CASTQMMTGNNQPQHF. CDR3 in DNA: TGTGCCAGCACCCAGATGATGACAGGGAACAATCAGCCCCAGCATTTT.

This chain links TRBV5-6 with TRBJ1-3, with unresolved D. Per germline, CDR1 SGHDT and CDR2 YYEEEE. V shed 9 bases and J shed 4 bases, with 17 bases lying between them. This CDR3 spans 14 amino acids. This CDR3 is CATKRSLRGNTIYF. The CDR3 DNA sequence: TGTGCCACGAAACGTAGCCTCAGGGGAAACACCATATATTTT.

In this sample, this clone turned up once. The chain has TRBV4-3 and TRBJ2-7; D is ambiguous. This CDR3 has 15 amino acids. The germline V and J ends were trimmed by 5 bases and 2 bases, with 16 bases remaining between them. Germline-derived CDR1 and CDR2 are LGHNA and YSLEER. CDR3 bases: TGCGCCAGCAGCTTCGATACGGAGAGTGCCTACGAGCAGTACTTC. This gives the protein CASSFDTESAYEQYF.

The CDR3 is CASSPTTSADTQYF. The CDR3 DNA is TGCGCCAGCAGCCCGACGACTAGCGCCGATACGCAGTATTTT. The chain recombines TRBV5-1 with TRBJ2-3, with TRBD2 identical over 8 bases. The ends lost 4 bases at V and 6 bases at J; junction bases unmatched: 7. Germline V gene lookup returns CDR1 SGHRS and CDR2 YFSETQ. The CDR3 spans 14 residues.

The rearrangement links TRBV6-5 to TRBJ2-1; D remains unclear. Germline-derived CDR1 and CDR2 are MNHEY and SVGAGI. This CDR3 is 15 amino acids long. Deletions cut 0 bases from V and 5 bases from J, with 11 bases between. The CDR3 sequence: CASSYSTQANNEQFF. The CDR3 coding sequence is TGTGCCAGCAGTTACTCGACGCAGGCGAACAATGAGCAGTTCTTC.

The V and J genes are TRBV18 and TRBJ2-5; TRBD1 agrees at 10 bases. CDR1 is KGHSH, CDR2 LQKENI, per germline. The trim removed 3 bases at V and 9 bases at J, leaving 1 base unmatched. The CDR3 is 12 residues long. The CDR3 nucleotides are TGTGCCAGCTCACCGGACAGGGGGGCCCAGTACTTC. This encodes CASSPDRGAQYF.

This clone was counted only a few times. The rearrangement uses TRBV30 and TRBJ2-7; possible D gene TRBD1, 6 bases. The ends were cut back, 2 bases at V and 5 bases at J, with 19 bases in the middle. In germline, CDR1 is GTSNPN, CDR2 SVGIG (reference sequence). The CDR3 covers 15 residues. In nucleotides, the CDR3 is TGTGCCTGGAGTCCCCTCAGGGGCAGGGGCAACGAGCAGTACTTC. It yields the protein CAWSPLRGRGNEQYF.

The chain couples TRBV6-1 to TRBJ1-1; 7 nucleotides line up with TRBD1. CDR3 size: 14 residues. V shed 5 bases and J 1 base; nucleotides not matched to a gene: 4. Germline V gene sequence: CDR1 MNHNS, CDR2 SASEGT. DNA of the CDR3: TGTGCCAGCAGTCTGGACAGGTGGAACACTGAAGCTTTCTTT. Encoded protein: CASSLDRWNTEAFF.

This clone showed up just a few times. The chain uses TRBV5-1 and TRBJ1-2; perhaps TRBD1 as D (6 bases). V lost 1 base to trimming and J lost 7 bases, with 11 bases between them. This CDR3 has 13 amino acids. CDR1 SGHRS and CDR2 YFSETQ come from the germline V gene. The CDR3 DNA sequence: TGCGCCAGCAGCTTGCCAGGGGCGAGTGGCTACACCTTC. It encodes CASSLPGASGYTF.

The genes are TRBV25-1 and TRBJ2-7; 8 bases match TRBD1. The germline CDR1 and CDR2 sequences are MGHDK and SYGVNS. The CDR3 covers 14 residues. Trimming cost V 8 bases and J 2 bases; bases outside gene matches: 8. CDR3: CASPSGQGAYEQYF. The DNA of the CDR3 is TGTGCCAGCCCCTCCGGACAGGGAGCCTACGAGCAGTACTTC.

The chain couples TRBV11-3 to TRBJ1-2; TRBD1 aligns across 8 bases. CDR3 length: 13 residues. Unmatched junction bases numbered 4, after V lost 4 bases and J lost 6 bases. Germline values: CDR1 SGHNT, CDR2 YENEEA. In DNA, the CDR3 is TGTGCCAGCAGCTCGGCACAGGGGGATGGCTACACCTTC. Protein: CASSSAQGDGYTF.